A selection of T cell receptor beta chains follows, all from one sample in a study of blood T cell repertoires in COVID-19. TCRdb's copy holds only in-frame clones and misses some; the assay was immunoSEQ multiplex PCR. The repertoire holds a few hundred thousand clones, with 84% as singletons. The sample taken for sequencing was peripheral blood. All receptors come from a middle-aged woman who had recovered from COVID-19. The CDR3 runs from the conserved cysteine through the conserved F or W. D genes are given only for firm matches. Some rows mark clone size as missing; the rest say once, few, many or name a class of expanded clone.

d_call: NA; clone_size: NA; j_call: TRBJ1-1; v_call: TRBV19; cdr3_aa: CASSMGGTTEAFF; cdr3_nt: TGTGCCAGTAGTATGGGGGGGACCACTGAAGCTTTCTTT
d_call: NA; clone_size: NA; j_call: TRBJ2-7; v_call: TRBV7-2; cdr3_aa: CASSVGSGTGTYEQYF; cdr3_nt: TGTGCCAGCAGCGTAGGTTCAGGGACTGGGACCTACGAGCAGTACTTC
d_call: TRBD1; clone_size: NA; j_call: TRBJ1-1; v_call: TRBV3-1/TRBV3-2; cdr3_aa: CASRLGQITEAFF; cdr3_nt: TGTGCCAGCAGGTTGGGACAGATCACTGAAGCTTTCTTT
d_call: NA; clone_size: once; j_call: TRBJ2-2; v_call: TRBV6-5; cdr3_aa: CASSYVGAPTGELFF; cdr3_nt: TGTGCCAGCAGTTACGTAGGGGCGCCCACCGGGGAGCTGTTTTTT
d_call: NA; clone_size: NA; j_call: TRBJ1-2; v_call: TRBV18; cdr3_aa: CASSETGTSSYGYTF; cdr3_nt: TGTGCCAGCTCAGAGACAGGAACCAGTTCCTATGGCTACACCTTC
d_call: TRBD1; clone_size: NA; j_call: TRBJ2-5; v_call: TRBV5-1; cdr3_aa: CASSPRTGGEETQYF; cdr3_nt: TGCGCCAGCAGCCCCCGGACAGGGGGCGAAGAGACCCAGTACTTC
d_call: NA; clone_size: NA; j_call: TRBJ1-1; v_call: TRBV27; cdr3_aa: CASSLGVAGGYQAFF; cdr3_nt: TGTGCCAGCAGTTTGGGTGTTGCAGGCGGGTACCAAGCTTTCTTT
d_call: NA; clone_size: few; j_call: TRBJ1-1; v_call: TRBV18; cdr3_aa: CASSLEGTGTEAFF; cdr3_nt: TGTGCCAGCTCACTAGAGGGGACTGGTACTGAAGCTTTCTTT
d_call: TRBD1; clone_size: NA; j_call: TRBJ1-1; v_call: TRBV12-3/TRBV12-4; cdr3_aa: CASNLPGQGQAFF; cdr3_nt: TGTGCCAGCAACCTCCCGGGACAGGGGCAAGCTTTCTTT
d_call: TRBD1; clone_size: NA; j_call: TRBJ2-3; v_call: TRBV7-8; cdr3_aa: CASSPYGQGASTDTQYF; cdr3_nt: TGTGCCAGCAGCCCATATGGACAGGGAGCTAGCACAGATACGCAGTATTTT
d_call: TRBD2; clone_size: NA; j_call: TRBJ2-7; v_call: TRBV7-2; cdr3_aa: CASSAQPGGDEQYF; cdr3_nt: TGTGCCAGCAGCGCTCAGCCGGGGGGGGACGAGCAGTACTTC
d_call: NA; clone_size: NA; j_call: TRBJ2-5; v_call: TRBV7-9; cdr3_aa: CASSLGSETQYF; cdr3_nt: TGTGCCAGCAGCTTGGGCAGCGAGACCCAGTACTTC
d_call: NA; clone_size: NA; j_call: TRBJ1-2; v_call: TRBV5-1; cdr3_aa: CASSLGESGYTF; cdr3_nt: TGCGCCAGCAGCTTGGGGGAGTCCGGCTACACCTTC
d_call: TRBD2; clone_size: NA; j_call: TRBJ2-1; v_call: TRBV6-2/TRBV6-3; cdr3_aa: CASSSDGRINEQFF; cdr3_nt: TGTGCCAGCAGCTCGGACGGGAGGATCAATGAGCAGTTCTTC
d_call: TRBD1; clone_size: NA; j_call: TRBJ1-6; v_call: TRBV10-3; cdr3_aa: CAISAAGQGLNSPLHF; cdr3_nt: TGTGCCATCAGTGCCGCGGGACAGGGCTTGAATTCACCCCTCCACTTT
d_call: NA; clone_size: NA; j_call: TRBJ2-3; v_call: TRBV7-9; cdr3_aa: CASSYLGSDTQYF; cdr3_nt: TGTGCCAGCAGCTACCTAGGATCAGATACGCAGTATTTT
d_call: TRBD2; clone_size: NA; j_call: TRBJ2-1; v_call: TRBV12-5; cdr3_aa: CASGKTWTSGLYNEQFF; cdr3_nt: TGTGCTAGTGGTAAAACATGGACTAGCGGGCTATACAATGAGCAGTTCTTC